This T cell receptor beta chain was sequenced during a study of T cell responses to AZD1222 COVID-19 vaccine. General study results and limits: Breadth and depth of Spike-specific TCRs rose after two AZD1222 doses. Unmutated variant regions are reportedly the target of nearly half of TCRs that are spike-specific.

Method: immunoSEQ multiplex PCR; TCRdb's copy keeps in-frame clones and lacks some. The table has 120,000 to 150,000 clones, about 91% seen once. This clone was recorded a few times. Its antigen remains unknown. V shed 5 bases and J 7 bases; nucleotides not matched to a gene: 6. The CDR3 sequence is 13 residues long. This TCR derives from an adult in good health. The sample was peripheral blood, taken on day 0 of AZD1222 vaccination. The genes are TRBV12-3 or TRBV12-4 and TRBJ2-7; 9 nucleotides agree with TRBD1. CDR3 loop: CASSGGTGREQYF. The CDR3 DNA is TGTGCCAGCAGTGGGGGGACAGGGAGAGAGCAGTACTTC.